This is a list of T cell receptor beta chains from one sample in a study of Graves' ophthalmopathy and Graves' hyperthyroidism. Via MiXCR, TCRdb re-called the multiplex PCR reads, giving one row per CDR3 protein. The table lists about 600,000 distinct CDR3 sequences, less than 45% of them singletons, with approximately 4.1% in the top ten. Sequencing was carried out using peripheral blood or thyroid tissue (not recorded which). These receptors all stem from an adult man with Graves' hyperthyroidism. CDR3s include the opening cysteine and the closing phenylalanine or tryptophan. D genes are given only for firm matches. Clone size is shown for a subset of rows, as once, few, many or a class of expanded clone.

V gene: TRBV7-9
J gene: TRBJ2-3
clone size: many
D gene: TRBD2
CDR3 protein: CASSLAGGTDTQYF
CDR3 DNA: TGTGCCAGTAGCCTAGCGGGGGGCACAGATACGCAGTATTTT

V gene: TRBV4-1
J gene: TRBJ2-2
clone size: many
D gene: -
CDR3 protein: CASSRVINTGELFF
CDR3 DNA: TGCGCCAGCAGCCGCGTCATCAACACCGGGGAGCTGTTTTTT

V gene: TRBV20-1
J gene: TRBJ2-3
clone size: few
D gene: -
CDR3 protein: CSAVDKSSTDTQYF
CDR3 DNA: TGCAGTGCTGTGGACAAATCTAGCACAGATACGCAGTATTTT

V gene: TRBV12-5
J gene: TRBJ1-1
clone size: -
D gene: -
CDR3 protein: CASGYGGGTEAFF
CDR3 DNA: TGTGCTAGTGGTTACGGGGGGGGCACTGAAGCTTTCTTT

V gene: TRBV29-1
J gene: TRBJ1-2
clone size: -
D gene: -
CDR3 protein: CSSERGYGYTF
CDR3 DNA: TGCAGCAGTGAACGGGGCTATGGCTACACCTTC

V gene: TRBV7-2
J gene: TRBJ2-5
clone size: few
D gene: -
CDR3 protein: CASSPRRSREETQYF
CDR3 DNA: TGTGCCAGCAGCCCTCGCCGTAGCAGGGAAGAGACCCAGTACTTC

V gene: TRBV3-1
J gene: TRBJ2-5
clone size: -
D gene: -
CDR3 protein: CASSLFLETQYF
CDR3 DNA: TGTGCCAGCAGCCTGTTCCTAGAGACCCAGTACTTC

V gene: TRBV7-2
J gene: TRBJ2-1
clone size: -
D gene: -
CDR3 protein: CASSIPGPNEQFF
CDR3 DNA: TGTGCCAGCAGCATACCCGGACCTAATGAGCAGTTCTTC

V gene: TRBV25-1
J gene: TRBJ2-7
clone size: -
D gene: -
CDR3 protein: CASSEGGVPHEQYF
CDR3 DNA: TGTGCCAGCAGTGAGGGCGGGGTCCCCCACGAGCAGTACTTC

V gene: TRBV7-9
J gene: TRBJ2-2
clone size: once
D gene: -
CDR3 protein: CASSLEWGLFF
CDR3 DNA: TGTGCCAGCAGCTTAGAGTGGGGGCTGTTTTTT

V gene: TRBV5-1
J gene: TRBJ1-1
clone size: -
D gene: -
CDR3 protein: CASSLEWSTGSEAFF
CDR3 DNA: TGCGCCAGCAGCTTGGAATGGTCTACGGGCTCTGAAGCTTTCTTT

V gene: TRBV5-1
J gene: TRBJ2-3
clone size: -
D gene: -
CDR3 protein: CASSLVGGGDSFDTQYF
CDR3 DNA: TGCGCCAGCAGCTTAGTTGGAGGGGGCGACTCTTTTGATACGCAGTATTTT

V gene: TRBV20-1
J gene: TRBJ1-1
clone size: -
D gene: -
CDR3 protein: CSARSVSGYNEHTEAFF
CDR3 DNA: TGCAGTGCTAGGTCGGTTAGCGGCTACAATGAGCACACTGAAGCTTTCTTT

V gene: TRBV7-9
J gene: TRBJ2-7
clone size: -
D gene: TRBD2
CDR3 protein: CASSGTSGLSYEQYF
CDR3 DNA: TGTGCCAGCAGCGGGACTAGCGGACTCTCCTACGAGCAGTACTTC

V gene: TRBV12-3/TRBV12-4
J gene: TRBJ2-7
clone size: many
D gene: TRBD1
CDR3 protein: CASSSPGQGSSYEQYF
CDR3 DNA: TGTGCCAGCAGTTCTCCGGGACAGGGGTCGTCCTACGAGCAGTACTTC

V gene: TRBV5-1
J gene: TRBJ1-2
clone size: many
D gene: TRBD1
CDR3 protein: CASSEGTAVDYGYTF
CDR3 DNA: TGCGCCAGCAGCGAAGGGACAGCCGTAGACTATGGCTACACCTTC

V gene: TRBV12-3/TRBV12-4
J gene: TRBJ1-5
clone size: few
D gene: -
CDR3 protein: CASSLALTIYSNQPQHF
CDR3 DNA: TGTGCCAGCAGTTTAGCGCTGACAATCTATAGCAATCAGCCCCAGCATTTT

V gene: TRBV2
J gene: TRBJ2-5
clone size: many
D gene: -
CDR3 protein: CAKMDRKETQYF
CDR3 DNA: TGTGCCAAAATGGACAGAAAAGAGACCCAGTACTTC

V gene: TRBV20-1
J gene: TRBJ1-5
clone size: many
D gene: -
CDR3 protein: CSATRAGSNQPQHF
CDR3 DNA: TGCAGTGCCACAAGAGCGGGAAGCAATCAGCCCCAGCATTTT

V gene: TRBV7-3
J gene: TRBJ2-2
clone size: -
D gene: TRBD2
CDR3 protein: CASSLAAELAGTGELFF
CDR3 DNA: TGTGCCAGCAGCCTCGCCGCCGAACTAGCGGGGACCGGGGAGCTGTTTTTT

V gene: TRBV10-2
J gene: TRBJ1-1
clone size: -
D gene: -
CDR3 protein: CASSESYRTFF
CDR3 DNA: TGCGCCAGCAGTGAGTCATACAGGACTTTCTTT

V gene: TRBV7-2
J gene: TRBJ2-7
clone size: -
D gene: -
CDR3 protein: CASSTRGAAHEQYF
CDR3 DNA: TGTGCCAGTAGTACCCGGGGGGCCGCACATGAGCAGTACTTC

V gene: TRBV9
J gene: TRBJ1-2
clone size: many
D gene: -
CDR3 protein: CASSPTPTGLYGYTF
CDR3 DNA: TGTGCCAGCAGCCCAACCCCGACAGGCCTCTATGGCTACACCTTC

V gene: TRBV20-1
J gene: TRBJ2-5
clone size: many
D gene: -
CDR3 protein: CSARGGYQETQYF
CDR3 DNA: TGCAGTGCTAGAGGTGGCTACCAAGAGACCCAGTACTTC

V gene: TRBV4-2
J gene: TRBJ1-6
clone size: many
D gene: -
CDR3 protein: CASSHQLQDANSPLHF
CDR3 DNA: TGTGCCAGCAGCCACCAACTACAGGACGCTAATTCACCCCTCCACTTT

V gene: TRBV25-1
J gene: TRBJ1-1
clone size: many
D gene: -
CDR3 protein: CASSGAQGRAEAFF
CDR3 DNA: TGTGCCAGCAGTGGGGCACAGGGTCGGGCTGAAGCTTTCTTT

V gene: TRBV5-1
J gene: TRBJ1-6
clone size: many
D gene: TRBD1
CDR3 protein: CASSPAGGEVSPLHF
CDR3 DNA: TGCGCCAGCAGCCCCGCAGGGGGGGAGGTTTCACCCCTCCACTTT

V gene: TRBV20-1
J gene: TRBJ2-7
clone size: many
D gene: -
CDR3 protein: CSASMEAYEQYF
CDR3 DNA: TGCAGTGCTAGCATGGAAGCCTACGAGCAGTACTTC

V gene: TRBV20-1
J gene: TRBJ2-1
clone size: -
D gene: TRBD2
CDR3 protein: CSARWTSGSEQFF
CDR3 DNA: TGCAGTGCTAGGTGGACTAGCGGGAGTGAGCAGTTCTTC

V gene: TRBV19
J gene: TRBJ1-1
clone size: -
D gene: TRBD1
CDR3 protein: CASSPRQGLEAFF
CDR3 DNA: TGTGCCAGTAGCCCGCGACAGGGCCTTGAAGCTTTCTTT

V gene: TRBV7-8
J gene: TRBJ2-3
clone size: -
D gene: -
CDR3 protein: CASSLMSGLSTDTQYF
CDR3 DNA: TGTGCCAGCAGCTTAATGAGCGGGCTGAGCACAGATACGCAGTATTTT

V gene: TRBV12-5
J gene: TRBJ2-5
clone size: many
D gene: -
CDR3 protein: CASEGVFGETQYF
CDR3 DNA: TGTGCTAGTGAGGGTGTTTTTGGAGAGACCCAGTACTTC

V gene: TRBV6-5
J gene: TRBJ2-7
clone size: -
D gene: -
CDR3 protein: CASSGGAGGSYEQYF
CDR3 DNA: TGTGCCAGCAGTGGTGGGGCAGGCGGCTCCTACGAGCAGTACTTC

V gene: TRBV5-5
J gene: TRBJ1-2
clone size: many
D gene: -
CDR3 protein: CASSFSLWDGYTF
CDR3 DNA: TGTGCCAGCAGCTTTAGTCTGTGGGACGGCTACACCTTC

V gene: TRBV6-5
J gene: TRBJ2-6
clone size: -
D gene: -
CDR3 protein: CASSESPVGGIFGANVLTF
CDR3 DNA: TGTGCCAGCAGTGAAAGCCCTGTTGGGGGCATTTTTGGGGCCAACGTCCTGACTTTC

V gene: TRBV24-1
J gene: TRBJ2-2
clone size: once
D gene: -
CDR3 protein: CATSDVVVGAGELFF
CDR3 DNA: TGTGCCACCAGTGATGTAGTGGTGGGAGCCGGGGAGCTGTTTTTT

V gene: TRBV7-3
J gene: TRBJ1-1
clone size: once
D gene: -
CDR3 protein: CASSSMGPIGGEAFF
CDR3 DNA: TGTGCCAGCAGCTCCATGGGGCCTATCGGGGGTGAAGCTTTCTTT

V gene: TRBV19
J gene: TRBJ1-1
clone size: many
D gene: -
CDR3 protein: CASADRSNTEAFF
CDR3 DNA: TGTGCCAGTGCGGACCGATCGAACACTGAAGCTTTCTTT

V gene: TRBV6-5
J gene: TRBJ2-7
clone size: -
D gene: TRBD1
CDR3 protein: CASSYFLTGATYEQYF
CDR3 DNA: TGTGCCAGCAGTTACTTTTTGACAGGGGCAACCTACGAGCAGTACTTC

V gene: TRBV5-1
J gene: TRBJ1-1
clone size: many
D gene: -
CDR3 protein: CASSLPAGTEAFF
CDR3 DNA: TGCGCCAGCAGCTTGCCCGCGGGCACTGAAGCTTTCTTT

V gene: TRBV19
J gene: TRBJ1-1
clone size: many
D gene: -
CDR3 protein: CASSIRGNTEAFF
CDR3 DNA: TGTGCCAGTAGTATACGGGGGAACACTGAAGCTTTCTTT

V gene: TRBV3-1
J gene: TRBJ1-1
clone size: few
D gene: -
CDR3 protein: CASSQGLGLKNTEAFF
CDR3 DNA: TGTGCCAGCAGCCAAGGATTAGGGCTGAAGAACACTGAAGCTTTCTTT

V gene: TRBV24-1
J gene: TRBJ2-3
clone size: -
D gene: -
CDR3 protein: CATSDSGLMGADTQYF
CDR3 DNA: TGTGCCACCAGTGATTCGGGCCTAATGGGGGCAGATACGCAGTATTTT

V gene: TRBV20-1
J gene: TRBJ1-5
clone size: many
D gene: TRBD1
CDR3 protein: CSALISTGENQPQHF
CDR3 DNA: TGCAGTGCTCTAATCAGCACAGGGGAGAATCAGCCCCAGCATTTT

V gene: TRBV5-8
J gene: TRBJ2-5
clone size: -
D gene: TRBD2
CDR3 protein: CASSLGLATETQYF
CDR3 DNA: TGTGCCAGCAGCTTGGGACTAGCTACCGAGACCCAGTACTTC

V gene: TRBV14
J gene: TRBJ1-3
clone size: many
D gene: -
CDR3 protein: CASSHYGNTIYF
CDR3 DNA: TGTGCCAGCAGCCACTACGGAAACACCATATATTTT

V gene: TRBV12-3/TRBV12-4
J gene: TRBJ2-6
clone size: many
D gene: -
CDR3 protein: CASSPNVGAGANVLTF
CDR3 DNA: TGTGCCAGCAGCCCCAACGTGGGTGCTGGGGCCAACGTCCTGACTTTC

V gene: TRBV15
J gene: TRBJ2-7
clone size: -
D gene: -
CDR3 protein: CATSSYGNEQYF
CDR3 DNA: TGTGCCACCAGCAGTTACGGCAACGAGCAGTACTTC

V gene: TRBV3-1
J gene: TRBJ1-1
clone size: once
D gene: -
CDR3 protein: CASSPRLNSEAFF
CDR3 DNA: TGTGCCAGCAGCCCGCGGCTGAACTCTGAAGCTTTCTTT

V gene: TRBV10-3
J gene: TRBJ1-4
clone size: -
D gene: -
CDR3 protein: CASSYPRATNEKLFF
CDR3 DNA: TGTGCCAGCAGTTACCCCCGGGCAACTAATGAAAAACTGTTTTTT

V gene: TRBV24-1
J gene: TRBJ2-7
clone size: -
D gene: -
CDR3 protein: CASSFQDVDEQHF
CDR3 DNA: TGTGCCAGCAGTTTCCAGGATGTCGACGAGCAGCACTTC

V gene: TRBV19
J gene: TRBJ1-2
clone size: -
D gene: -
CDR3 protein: CASSSGDANYGYTF
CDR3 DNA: TGTGCCAGTAGCTCAGGGGACGCAAACTATGGCTACACCTTC

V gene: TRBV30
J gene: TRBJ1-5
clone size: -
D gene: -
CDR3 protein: CAWSSDSNQPQHF
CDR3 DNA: TGTGCCTGGTCTTCAGATAGCAATCAGCCCCAGCATTTT

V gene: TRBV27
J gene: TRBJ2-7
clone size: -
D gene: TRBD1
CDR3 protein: CASSPRQGAKSYEQYF
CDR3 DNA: TGTGCCAGCAGTCCCCGACAGGGGGCCAAGTCCTACGAGCAGTACTTC

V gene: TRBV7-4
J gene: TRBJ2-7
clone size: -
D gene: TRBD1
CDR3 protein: CASRGDRGDYEQYF
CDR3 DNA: TGTGCCAGCAGAGGGGACAGGGGGGACTACGAGCAGTACTTC

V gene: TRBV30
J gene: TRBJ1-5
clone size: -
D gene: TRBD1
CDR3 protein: CAWSEYRGVGNQPQHF
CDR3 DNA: TGTGCCTGGAGTGAATACAGGGGAGTTGGGAATCAGCCCCAGCATTTT

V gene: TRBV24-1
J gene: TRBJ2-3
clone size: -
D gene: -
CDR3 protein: CASSEGHRTDTQYF
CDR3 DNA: TGTGCCAGCAGTGAGGGGCATCGCACAGATACGCAGTATTTT

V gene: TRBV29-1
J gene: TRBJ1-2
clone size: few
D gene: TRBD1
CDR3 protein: CSVCSGQGYGYTF
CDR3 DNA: TGCAGCGTTTGCTCGGGACAGGGCTATGGCTACACCTTC

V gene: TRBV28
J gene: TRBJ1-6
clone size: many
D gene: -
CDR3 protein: CASSLQNSPLHF
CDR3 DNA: TGTGCCAGCAGTTTACAGAATTCACCCCTCCACTTT